Presented here are 18 T cell receptor beta chains from one specimen sequenced in a study of T-cell memory formation after mild COVID-19 (dated by TCRdb to the early 2020s). Receptor libraries were prepared by 5' RACE. The sequencer listed for this sample is Illumina NovaSeq 6000. TCRdb's own reprocessing of the public reads used fastp at Q25 and MiXCR and kept productive beta chains. Entries are consolidated by CDR3 protein sequence, retaining the most common genes and DNA. This sample is represented by almost 350,000 distinct CDR3 sequences; 20% to 25% of them were singletons. The ten largest account for roughly 21% of the sample. Material: PBMCs or a T cell subset sorted from them (not recorded which). All receptors come from a man aged 18 to 30 who had mild COVID-19 (a few samples of this study predate the infection). The sample titles of this study are shuffled in the database, so cell type and time point are left out; the donor was told from shared clones.

The chain uses TRBV5-1 and TRBJ2-7; no clear D gene. Trimming took 2 bases from V and 2 from J, leaving 8 bases between them. The CDR3 length is 13 residues. Germline loops: CDR1 SGHRS, CDR2 YFSETQ. In DNA, the CDR3 is TGCGCCAGCAGCTTCGCACAGCCCTACGAGCAGTACTTC. Its translation: CASSFAQPYEQYF.

J is TRBJ1-5 and V is TRBV6-5; no firm D call. Per the germline V gene, CDR1 is MNHEY and CDR2 is SVGAGI. CDR3 length: 13 residues. The germline V and J ends were trimmed by 6 bases and 4 bases, with 10 bases remaining between them. CDR3 sequence (DNA): TGTGCCAGCAGCCACAAGGGTAATCAGCCCCAGCATTTT. This gives the protein CASSHKGNQPQHF.

The table lists this clonotype with a few counts. V and J are TRBV6-6 and TRBJ2-3; tentative D call: TRBD2 (7 bases). Germline V gene sequence: CDR1 MNHNY, CDR2 SVGAGI (reference sequence). The CDR3 length is 17 residues. Between the trimmed V and J ends, which lost 7 bases and 2 bases, there was a span of 22 bases. Written as DNA, the CDR3 is TGTGCCAGCACCATGGGGGGGGGCTCCCCAACCACAGATACGCAGTATTTT. Translated: CASTMGGGSPTTDTQYF.

The chain employs TRBV11-2 and TRBJ1-1, with D unclear. Germline values: CDR1 SGHAT, CDR2 FQNNGV. V was trimmed by 3 bases and J by 3 bases, leaving 11 bases between them. CDR3 size: 14 residues. The CDR3 DNA reads TGTGCCAGCAGCTTTAGTATAGCAGACACTGAAGCTTTCTTT. This codes for CASSFSIADTEAFF.

In this sample, this clonotype turned up many times. This chain connects TRBV5-4 to TRBJ2-2; TRBD1 matches 11 bases. J was trimmed by 5 bases and V by 5 bases; bases with no gene match: 5. This CDR3 has 15 amino acids. Per the germline V gene, CDR1 is SGHNT and CDR2 is YYREEE (reference sequence). The chain's CDR3 is CASSSGTGGTGELFF. The CDR3 DNA follows: TGTGCCAGCAGTTCCGGGACAGGGGGGACCGGGGAGCTGTTTTTT.

The sample holds a few counts of this clonotype. The chain couples TRBV7-8 to TRBJ2-1; TRBD2 agrees at 14 bases. The CDR3 runs 16 residues. V lost 4 bases to trimming and J lost 8 bases; unmatched junction nucleotides: 7. The germline gives CDR1 SGHVS, CDR2 FQNEAQ. The CDR3 protein is CASSSPGLAGVDEQFF. The CDR3 DNA sequence: TGTGCCAGCAGCTCACCGGGACTAGCGGGGGTGGATGAGCAGTTCTTC.

This clonotype was seen a few times. V is TRBV2 and J is TRBJ1-2; TRBD1 matches at 10 bases. Germline CDR1 is SNHLY and CDR2 is FYNNEI. The V and J ends lost 9 bases and 2 bases, in that order; junction bases with no gene match: 6. This CDR3 comprises 14 residues. CDR3 in amino acids: CARDGTGENYGYTF. Here the CDR3 DNA reads TGTGCCAGAGACGGGACAGGGGAAAACTATGGCTACACCTTC.

The rearrangement links TRBV10-2 to TRBJ2-1, with D maybe TRBD2 (5 bases). V was trimmed by 3 bases and J by 0 bases, leaving 9 bases between them. The CDR3 spans 15 residues. Looked up from germline, CDR1 is WSHSY and CDR2 is SAAADI. For the CDR3, the DNA is TGCGCCAGCAGTGATTGGGAGAGCTCCTACAATGAGCAGTTCTTC. Amino acid sequence: CASSDWESSYNEQFF.

The CDR3 loop is CASTAGYEQYF. In DNA, the CDR3 is TGTGCCAGCACTGCGGGGTACGAGCAGTACTTC. The J gene is TRBJ2-7, the V gene TRBV2; possibly TRBD2 for D (6 bases). Germline-derived CDR1 and CDR2 are SNHLY and FYNNEI. Trimming took 7 bases from V and 4 from J, leaving 8 bases between them. The CDR3 contains 11 residues.

This clonotype was detected ten times or more. This chain links TRBV7-9 with TRBJ2-1, with D unresolved. CDR1 and CDR2 (germline): SEHNR, FQNEAQ (reference sequence). Deletions cut 4 bases from V and 3 bases from J, with 10 bases between. This CDR3 is 14 amino acids long. The CDR3 DNA reads TGTGCCAGCAGCTCTAATTGGGGCTACAATGAGCAGTTCTTC. It yields the protein CASSSNWGYNEQFF.

This clonotype has more than one count but fewer than ten. The J gene is TRBJ2-7, the V gene TRBV5-5; the match to TRBD1 covers 9 bases. V gave up 4 bases and J gave up 2 bases; unmatched junction bases: 7. Germline lookup yields CDR1 SGHKS and CDR2 YYEKEE (reference sequence). The CDR3 sequence is 15 residues long. For the CDR3, the DNA is TGTGCCAGCAGCCCCGGGACAGGGATGACCTACGAGCAGTACGTC. Translating gives CASSPGTGMTYEQYV.

This clonotype turned up a few times. This chain connects TRBV5-8 to TRBJ2-2; 7 nucleotides match TRBD2. The V and J ends lost 5 bases and 6 bases, in that order; junction bases with no gene match: 4. Germline assignment: CDR1 SGHTS and CDR2 YDEGEE. The CDR3 has 13 amino acids. The CDR3 protein is CASRRGGAGELFF. CDR3 in DNA: TGTGCCAGCAGACGCGGGGGTGCCGGGGAGCTGTTTTTT. Based on the CDR3 plus reference TRBV5-8 and TRBJ2-2, the full variable domain is EAGVTQSPTHLIKTRGQQATLRCSPISGHTSVYWYQQALGLGLQFLLWYDEGEERNRGNFPPRFSGRQFPNYSSELNVNALELEDSALYLCASRRGGAGELFFGEGSRLTVL.

The CDR3 is CASSPRTHVSYNEQFF. The CDR3 DNA is TGTGCCAGCAGCCCCCGGACCCATGTCTCCTACAATGAGCAGTTCTTC. The chain is built from TRBV6-2 or TRBV6-3 and TRBJ2-1; no clear D gene. Per germline, CDR1 MNHEY and CDR2 SVGEGT. V gave up 6 bases and J gave up 0 bases, with 15 bases separating them. The CDR3 sequence is 16 residues long.

The V and J genes are TRBV28 and TRBJ2-7; TRBD1 matches at 9 bases. Trimming took 7 bases from V and 5 from J; bases not matched to a gene: 6. The CDR3 totals 13 residues. Germline V gives CDR1 MDHEN, CDR2 SYDVKM. The CDR3 nucleotides are TGTGCCAGCAATTACAGGGGGCGTAACGAGCAGTACGTC. Translated, it gives CASNYRGRNEQYV.

This clonotype was observed a handful of times. The V call is TRBV6-5, the J call TRBJ2-3; possibly TRBD2 for D (7 bases). V was cut by 0 bases and J by 0 bases, with 10 bases left in between. Germline values: CDR1 MNHEY, CDR2 SVGAGI. This CDR3 comprises 16 residues. The CDR3 bases are TGTGCCAGCAGTTACTCGGGGGGGCTGAGCACAGATACGCAGTATTTT. Translation: CASSYSGGLSTDTQYF.

In nucleotides, the CDR3 is TGTGCCTGGGGAGACAGTTTTATAGGCAATCAGCCCCAGCATTTT. This translates into CAWGDSFIGNQPQHF. This chain connects TRBV30 to TRBJ1-5; maybe TRBD1 (5 bases). The CDR3 is 15 amino acids. Germline CDR1 reads GTSNPN; CDR2 reads SVGIG (reference sequence). The V end was cut by 5 bases, the J end by 2 bases, with 16 bases between.

This clonotype has more than one count but fewer than ten. The chain employs TRBV19 and TRBJ2-7; TRBD2 matches at 12 bases. The length of the CDR3 is 17 residues. Unmatched junction bases numbered 10, after V lost 5 bases and J lost 2 bases. The germline V gene encodes CDR1 LNHDA and CDR2 SQIVND (reference sequence). CDR3 DNA sequence: TGTGCCAGTAGTGGCCCTAGCGGGGGGGCTTACACCTACGAGCAGTACTTC. Translation: CASSGPSGGAYTYEQYF.

This clonotype was counted only a few times. The chain joins TRBV29-1 to TRBJ1-1, with 9 bases that match TRBD1. The CDR3 is 12 amino acids. CDR1 and CDR2 from the germline V gene are SQVTM and ANQGSEA. J lost 6 bases, V lost 5 bases, and 4 bases had no gene match. CDR3 in amino acids: CSVNRGQAEAFF. In nucleotides, the CDR3 is TGCAGCGTTAACAGGGGGCAGGCTGAAGCTTTCTTT.